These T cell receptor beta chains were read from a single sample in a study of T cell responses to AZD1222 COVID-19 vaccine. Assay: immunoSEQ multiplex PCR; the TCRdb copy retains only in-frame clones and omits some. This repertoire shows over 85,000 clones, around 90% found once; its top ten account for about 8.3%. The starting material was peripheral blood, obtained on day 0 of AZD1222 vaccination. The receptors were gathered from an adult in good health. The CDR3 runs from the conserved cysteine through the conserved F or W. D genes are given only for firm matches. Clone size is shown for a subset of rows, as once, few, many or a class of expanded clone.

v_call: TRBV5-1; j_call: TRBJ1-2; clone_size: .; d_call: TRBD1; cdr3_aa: CASSRPGQGMGGYTF; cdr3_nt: TGCGCCAGCAGCAGGCCGGGACAGGGGATGGGAGGCTACACCTTC
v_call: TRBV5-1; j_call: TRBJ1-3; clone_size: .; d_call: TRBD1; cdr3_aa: CASSLGTGGNTIYF; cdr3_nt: TGCGCCAGCAGCTTGGGGACAGGTGGAAACACCATATATTTT
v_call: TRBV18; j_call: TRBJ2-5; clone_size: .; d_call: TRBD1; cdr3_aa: CASSQDRGQETQYF; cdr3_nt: TGTGCCAGCTCACAAGACAGGGGGCAAGAGACCCAGTACTTC
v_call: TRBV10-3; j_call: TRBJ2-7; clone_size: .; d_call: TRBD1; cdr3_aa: CAISEDPTGTGDYEQYF; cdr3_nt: TGTGCCATCAGTGAGGATCCAACCGGGACAGGAGACTACGAGCAGTACTTC
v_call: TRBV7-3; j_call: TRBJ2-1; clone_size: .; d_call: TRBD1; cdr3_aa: CASSFGQANEQFF; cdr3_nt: TGTGCCAGCAGCTTCGGACAGGCCAATGAGCAGTTCTTC
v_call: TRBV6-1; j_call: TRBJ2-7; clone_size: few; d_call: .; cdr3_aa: CASSEVWSHYEQYF; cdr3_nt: TGTGCCAGCAGTGAAGTGTGGTCACACTACGAGCAGTACTTC
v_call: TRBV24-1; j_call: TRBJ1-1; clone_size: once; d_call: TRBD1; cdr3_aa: CATSDSKQGAGTEAFF; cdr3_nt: TGTGCCACCAGTGATTCGAAACAGGGGGCTGGCACTGAAGCTTTCTTT
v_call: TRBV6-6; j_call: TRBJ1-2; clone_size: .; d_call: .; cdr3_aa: CASRGREDGYTF; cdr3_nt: TGTGCCAGCAGGGGGAGGGAAGATGGCTACACCTTC
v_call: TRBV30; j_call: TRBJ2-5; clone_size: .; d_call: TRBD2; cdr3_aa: CAWSYLTSGAGDF; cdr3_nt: TGTGCCTGGAGTTACCTCACTAGCGGGGCGGGAGACTTC
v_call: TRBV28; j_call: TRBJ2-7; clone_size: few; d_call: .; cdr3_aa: CASWAKASYEQYF; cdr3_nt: TGTGCCAGTTGGGCCAAAGCCTCCTACGAGCAGTACTTC
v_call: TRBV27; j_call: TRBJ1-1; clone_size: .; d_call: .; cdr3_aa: CASSPPRLGKTEAFF; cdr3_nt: TGTGCCAGCAGCCCTCCCCGGCTGGGAAAAACTGAAGCTTTCTTT
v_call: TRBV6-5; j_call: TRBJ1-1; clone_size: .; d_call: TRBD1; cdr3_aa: CASSYSQGGTEAFF; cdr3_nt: TGTGCCAGCAGTTACTCGCAGGGGGGCACTGAAGCTTTCTTT
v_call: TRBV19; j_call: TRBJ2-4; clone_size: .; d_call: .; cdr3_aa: CASSIVGATAKNIQYF; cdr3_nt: TGTGCCAGTAGTATAGTGGGGGCAACGGCCAAAAACATTCAGTACTTC
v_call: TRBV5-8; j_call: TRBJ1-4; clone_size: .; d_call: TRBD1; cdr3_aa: CASSLFGQGMEKLFF; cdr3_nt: TGTGCCAGCAGCTTGTTCGGACAGGGGATGGAAAAACTGTTTTTT